This entry describes one T cell receptor beta chain. The target antigen is unknown. The sample belongs to a study of shared clonotypes between healthy human individuals. Points from the study as a whole: A few donors showed sharing of around 5.3% of naive CD4 clonotypes. Richness estimates generally favored naive over memory subsets. Clonotypes shared by all four sorted-subset donors had higher generation probabilities than non-shared clonotypes.

From germline, CDR1 is MNHEY and CDR2 SMNVEV (reference sequence). J lost 7 bases, V lost 5 bases, and 7 bases had no gene match. The CDR3 runs to 13 residues. Only in-frame clones appear in the TCRdb table, and some are missing; sequencing was by immunoSEQ multiplex PCR. The table has around 600,000 clones, around 97% seen once. The investigators split CD4+ cells into a CD45RA+ naive subset and a CD45RA-negative memory subset. Source material: naive CD4+ T cells sorted from blood. The subset here: CD45RA+ positively selected. The clonotype originates from a woman younger than 45 in good health. The chain links TRBV27 to TRBJ1-2; 7 bases map to TRBD1. The CDR3 here is CASSSDRERGYTF. As DNA, the CDR3 is TGTGCCAGCAGTAGTGACAGGGAGCGTGGCTACACCTTC.